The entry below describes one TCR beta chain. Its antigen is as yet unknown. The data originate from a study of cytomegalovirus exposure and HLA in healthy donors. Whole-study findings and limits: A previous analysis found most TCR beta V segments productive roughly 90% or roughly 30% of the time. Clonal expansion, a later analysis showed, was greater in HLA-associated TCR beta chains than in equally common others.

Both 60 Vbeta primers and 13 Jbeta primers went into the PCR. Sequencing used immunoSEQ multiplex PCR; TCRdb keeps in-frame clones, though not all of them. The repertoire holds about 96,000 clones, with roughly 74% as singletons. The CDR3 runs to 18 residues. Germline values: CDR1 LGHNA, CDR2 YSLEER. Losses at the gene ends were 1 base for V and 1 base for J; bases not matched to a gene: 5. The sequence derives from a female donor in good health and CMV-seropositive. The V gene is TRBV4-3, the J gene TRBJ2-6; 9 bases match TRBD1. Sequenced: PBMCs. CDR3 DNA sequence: TGCGCCAGCAGCCAAGCGGGACAGGGCCGTTCTGGGGCCAACGTCCTGACTTTC. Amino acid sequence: CASSQAGQGRSGANVLTF.